The rows below give T cell receptor beta chains drawn from one sample of a study of response to subunit inactivated influenza vaccine. Each CDR3 protein is one row after TCRdb ran MiXCR on the RT-PCR reads. The profile shows some 480,000 distinct CDR3 sequences, approximately 11% of them singletons. The sample was PBMCs from blood, taken 40 to 50 days after vaccination. The receptors here all came from a man aged 50 or older who received an inactivated influenza vaccine. Each CDR3 is given with its conserved first and last residue. D genes are given only for firm matches. Size is omitted from some rows. Given values are once, few, many or a class for expanded clones.

many,TRBD1,TRBV7-9,TRBJ2-2,CASSATDRGRSGELFF,TGTGCCAGCAGCGCCACCGACAGGGGGCGTAGCGGGGAGCTGTTTTTT
few,TRBD2,TRBV6-2/TRBV6-3,TRBJ2-3,CASSYRASGRATDTQYF,TGTGCCAGCAGTTACCGAGCTAGCGGGAGGGCCACAGATACGCAGTATTTT
many,NA,TRBV24-1,TRBJ1-2,CATSGGDTDGYTF,TGTGCCACCAGCGGCGGGGACACCGATGGCTACACCTTC
few,NA,TRBV9,TRBJ2-3,CASSLWRGSTDTQYF,TGTGCCAGCAGTCTGTGGCGGGGAAGCACAGATACGCAGTATTTT
many,NA,TRBV6-5,TRBJ2-6,CASSYSSIGGANVLTF,TGTGCCAGCAGTTACAGCTCTATCGGGGGGGCCAACGTCCTGACTTTC
NA,NA,TRBV28,TRBJ2-1,CASRPALRSEQFF,TGTGCCAGCAGGCCCGCCTTGAGGAGCGAGCAGTTCTTC
few,NA,TRBV20-1,TRBJ2-1,CSASGLRLNLFYNEQFF,TGCAGTGCTAGTGGGCTACGCCTTAATCTTTTTTATAATGAGCAGTTCTTC
NA,NA,TRBV15,TRBJ1-6,CATSRAYNSPLHF,TGTGCCACCAGCAGAGCCTATAATTCACCCCTCCACTTT
many,TRBD1,TRBV20-1,TRBJ1-6,CSALGQTNSPLHF,TGCAGTGCTTTGGGACAGACCAATTCACCCCTCCACTTT
few,NA,TRBV5-1,TRBJ2-6,CASSLGPITGANVLTF,TGCGCCAGCAGCTTGGGCCCAATCACTGGGGCCAACGTCCTGACTTTC
NA,NA,TRBV7-9,TRBJ1-2,CASSSTGPHNYGYTF,TGTGCCAGCAGCTCCACAGGACCCCATAACTATGGCTACACCTTC
many,TRBD1,TRBV6-5,TRBJ1-1,CASSLQGTGGGTEAFF,TGTGCCAGCAGTCTACAGGGGACGGGGGGAGGCACTGAAGCTTTCTTT
NA,TRBD1,TRBV20-1,TRBJ1-5,CSAGPGGNGYQPQHF,TGCAGTGCTGGGCCAGGGGGCAATGGTTATCAGCCCCAGCATTTT
few,NA,TRBV3-1,TRBJ2-1,CASSQASTSYNEQFF,TGTGCCAGCAGCCAAGCCTCTACGTCCTACAATGAGCAGTTCTTC
many,NA,TRBV29-1,TRBJ2-2,CSVRQVNTGELFF,TGCAGCGTTCGGCAGGTGAACACCGGGGAGCTGTTTTTT
NA,NA,TRBV5-1,TRBJ1-1,CASSLGAEGTEAFF,TGCGCCAGCAGCTTGGGGGCCGAGGGCACTGAAGCTTTCTTT
NA,NA,TRBV7-2,TRBJ2-3,CASSRSGVPSTDTQYF,TGTGCCAGCAGCAGGAGCGGAGTCCCTAGCACAGATACGCAGTATTTT
NA,NA,TRBV7-9,TRBJ2-1,CASSYGTWFANEQFF,TGTGCCAGCAGCTATGGGACATGGTTTGCCAATGAGCAGTTCTTC
few,TRBD1,TRBV6-4,TRBJ2-2,CASSIVGGRNTGELFF,TGTGCCAGCAGCATAGTAGGGGGCCGTAACACCGGGGAGCTGTTTTTT
few,NA,TRBV11-2,TRBJ2-5,CASSLDRTELGAKTQYF,TGTGCCAGCAGCTTAGACCGTACAGAGTTGGGCGCCAAGACCCAGTACTTC
many,NA,TRBV6-1,TRBJ2-6,CASSRDISGANVLTF,TGTGCCAGCAGTCGGGACATCTCTGGGGCCAACGTCCTGACTTTC
few,TRBD1,TRBV20-1,TRBJ1-5,CSAIRTGYSNQPQHF,TGCAGTGCTATCCGGACAGGGTATAGCAATCAGCCCCAGCATTTT
few,NA,TRBV7-2,TRBJ2-7,CASSSGQQFKQYF,TGTGCCAGCAGCTCTGGACAGCAATTCAAGCAGTACTTC
many,NA,TRBV5-5,TRBJ2-2,CASSLLGPNTGELFF,TGTGCCAGCAGCTTGCTGGGCCCTAACACCGGGGAGCTGTTTTTT
NA,TRBD1,TRBV4-3,TRBJ2-1,CASSQVAQGAHGEQFF,TGCGCCAGCAGCCAAGTAGCTCAGGGGGCGCACGGTGAGCAGTTCTTC
NA,NA,TRBV4-3,TRBJ2-1,CASSQGVSSEQFF,TGCGCCAGCAGCCAAGGGGTCAGCTCTGAGCAGTTCTTC
few,NA,TRBV29-1,TRBJ2-7,CSVRYTSYEQYF,TGCAGCGTTCGTTACACCTCCTACGAGCAGTACTTC
few,TRBD2,TRBV12-3/TRBV12-4,TRBJ2-5,CASSPRGALQETQYF,TGTGCCAGCAGTCCGCGGGGGGCACTGCAAGAGACCCAGTACTTC
many,NA,TRBV5-6,TRBJ2-2,CASSYPGRMNTGELFF,TGTGCCAGCAGCTATCCGGGACGGATGAACACCGGGGAGCTGTTTTTT
few,TRBD1,TRBV10-2,TRBJ1-1,CASNTGTGGEAFF,TGCGCCAGCAATACCGGGACAGGGGGTGAAGCTTTCTTT
NA,NA,TRBV4-2,TRBJ1-3,CASSQDPGTGNTIYF,TGTGCCAGCAGCCAAGACCCAGGGACTGGAAACACCATATATTTT
few,TRBD1,TRBV11-2,TRBJ2-6,CASSPSGGTGANVLTF,TGTGCCAGCAGCCCCTCAGGGGGCACTGGGGCCAACGTCCTGACTTTC
many,NA,TRBV6-2/TRBV6-3,TRBJ2-2,CASSSVAGELFF,TGTGCCAGCAGTTCAGTGGCCGGGGAGCTGTTTTTT
few,TRBD2,TRBV29-1,TRBJ2-1,CSVAGRGRENEQFF,TGCAGCGTTGCAGGGAGGGGCAGGGAGAATGAGCAGTTCTTC
NA,TRBD2,TRBV29-1,TRBJ2-1,CSAWTSNYNEQFF,TGCAGCGCCTGGACTAGCAACTACAATGAGCAGTTCTTC
NA,NA,TRBV5-1,TRBJ2-7,CASSPPGIPYEQYF,TGCGCCAGCAGCCCTCCAGGGATCCCTTACGAGCAGTACTTC
NA,NA,TRBV11-2,TRBJ1-1,CASSNGTPKF,TGTGCCAGCAGCAATGGGACTCCGAAATTT
NA,NA,TRBV29-1,TRBJ1-2,CSVDAREGYTF,TGCAGCGTTGACGCCAGGGAGGGCTACACCTTC
NA,TRBD1,TRBV7-8,TRBJ1-1,CASSPSGTGGTEAFF,TGTGCCAGCAGCCCGTCCGGGACAGGGGGCACTGAAGCTTTCTTT
few,TRBD1,TRBV5-6,TRBJ2-3,CASSRTGSDTQYF,TGTGCCAGCAGCCGGACAGGCAGCGATACGCAGTATTTT
NA,TRBD2,TRBV7-2,TRBJ2-7,CATQDQRGASYEQYF,TGTGCCACCCAAGACCAGCGGGGGGCCTCCTACGAGCAGTACTTC
NA,NA,TRBV29-1,TRBJ2-1,CSVETGARSYNEQFF,TGCAGCGTAGAAACCGGGGCCAGGTCCTACAATGAGCAGTTCTTC
many,NA,TRBV12-3/TRBV12-4,TRBJ2-2,CASSLAGGNTGELFF,TGTGCCAGCAGTTTAGCGGGAGGGAACACCGGGGAGCTGTTTTTT
NA,NA,TRBV4-3,TRBJ2-1,CASSQERGINEQFF,TGCGCCAGCAGCCAAGAACGGGGGATCAATGAGCAGTTCTTC
few,TRBD2,TRBV20-1,TRBJ2-4,CSATAGRNIQYF,TGCAGTGCTACAGCGGGACGGAACATTCAGTACTTC
NA,NA,TRBV12-5,TRBJ2-1,CASGLAPTGLQFF,TGTGCTAGTGGTTTGGCACCCACGGGTCTCCAGTTCTTC
NA,NA,TRBV5-6,TRBJ2-7,CASRQREGLYEQYF,TGTGCCAGCAGGCAACGCGAGGGATTATACGAGCAGTACTTC
many,NA,TRBV4-2,TRBJ1-3,CASSPGGPAGNTIYF,TGTGCCAGCAGCCCCGGGGGGCCGGCCGGAAACACCATATATTTT
many,TRBD2,TRBV12-3/TRBV12-4,TRBJ2-1,CASSFRLALPNEQFF,TGTGCCAGCAGTTTTAGACTAGCTCTCCCTAATGAGCAGTTCTTC
NA,NA,TRBV7-3,TRBJ1-6,CASSLGGGGSPLHF,TGTGCCAGCAGCTTGGGAGGGGGAGGTTCACCCCTCCACTTT
NA,TRBD1,TRBV12-3/TRBV12-4,TRBJ2-5,CASSTDRASEETQYF,TGTGCCAGCAGTACCGACAGGGCCTCTGAAGAGACCCAGTACTTC
many,TRBD2,TRBV27,TRBJ2-1,CASSLLAGGRGVFFF,TGTGCCAGCAGTTTACTAGCGGGGGGGCGGGGGGTCTTTTTCTTC
NA,NA,TRBV29-1,TRBJ2-1,CSVEKDATSDEQFF,TGCAGCGTTGAAAAGGACGCTACAAGCGATGAGCAGTTCTTC